This T cell receptor beta chain was captured in a study of immune characterization of retroperitoneal liposarcoma. TCRdb independently ran MiXCR on the PCR reads; one entry per CDR3 protein. The table shows roughly 3,000 distinct CDR3 sequences, with around 46% occurring only once. Germline CDR1 MNHEY, CDR2 SMNVEV (reference sequence). CDR3 length: 13 residues. Trimming removed 6 bases at V and 10 bases at J, with 16 bases between. This clonotype has more than one count but fewer than ten. This TCR came from a male donor with retroperitoneal liposarcoma. The source material was tumor tissue. V and J are TRBV27 and TRBJ2-1; a possible D gene is TRBD1 (6 bases). DNA for the CDR3: TGTGCCAGCAGCCTACCAGGGGAACGCGAGCAGTTCTTC. Its translation is CASSLPGEREQFF.